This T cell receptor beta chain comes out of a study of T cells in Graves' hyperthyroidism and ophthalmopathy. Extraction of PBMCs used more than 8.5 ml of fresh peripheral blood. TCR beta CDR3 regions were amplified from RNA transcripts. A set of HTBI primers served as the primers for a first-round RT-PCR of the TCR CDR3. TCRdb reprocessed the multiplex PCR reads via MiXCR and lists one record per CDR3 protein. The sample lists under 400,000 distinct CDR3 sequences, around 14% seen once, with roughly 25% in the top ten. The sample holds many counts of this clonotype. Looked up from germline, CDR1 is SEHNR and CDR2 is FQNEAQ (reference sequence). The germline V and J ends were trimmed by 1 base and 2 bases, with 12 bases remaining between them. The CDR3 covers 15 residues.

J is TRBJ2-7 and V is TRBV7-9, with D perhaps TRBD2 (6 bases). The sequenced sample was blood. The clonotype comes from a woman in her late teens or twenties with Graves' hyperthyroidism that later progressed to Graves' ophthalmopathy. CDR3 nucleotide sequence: TGTGCCAGCAGCTTAGTTGCGGGACCGCCCTACGAGCAGTACTTC. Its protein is CASSLVAGPPYEQYF.